This is a list of T cell receptor beta chains from one sample in a study of cytotoxic CD8 clonotypes in ibrutinib-treated CLL. Profiling relied on immunoSEQ multiplex PCR, and the TCRdb table lists in-frame clones only, not all of them. Among about 270,000 clones listed, approximately 76% were seen once. The sequencing used PBMCs, collected at disease progression, from a patient treated with ibrutinib. The receptors here all came from a human donor with chronic lymphocytic leukemia. The CDR3 runs from the conserved cysteine through the conserved F or W. The D gene is left open where the match is weak. A row's size may be missing; if present it is once, few, many or a size class.

size: NA
D: TRBD1
J: TRBJ2-5
V: TRBV11-2
DNA: TGTGCCAGCAGCTTAGTGGGGTGGGCAGGGGGAGAGACCCAGTACTTC
CDR3: CASSLVGWAGGETQYF

size: NA
D: NA
J: TRBJ2-6
V: TRBV5-1
DNA: TGCGCCAGCAGCCAAGACAGGCGGATCTCTGGGGCCAACGTCCTGACTTTC
CDR3: CASSQDRRISGANVLTF

size: NA
D: TRBD2
J: TRBJ2-1
V: TRBV6-5
DNA: TGTGCCAGCCATGGTGGCGGGAGGGGGGACAATGAGCAGTTCTTC
CDR3: CASHGGGRGDNEQFF

size: NA
D: TRBD1
J: TRBJ1-1
V: TRBV9
DNA: TGTGCCAGCAGCGTAGCGACAGGGGGTATGAACACTGAAGCTTTCTTT
CDR3: CASSVATGGMNTEAFF

size: NA
D: NA
J: TRBJ1-2
V: TRBV2
DNA: TGTGCCAGCAGTGATTTGGACAGAAGCTTTAACTATGGCTACACCTTC
CDR3: CASSDLDRSFNYGYTF

size: NA
D: NA
J: TRBJ2-7
V: TRBV7-9
DNA: TGTGCCAGCAGCTTATCGGGGTTTTGGTACGAGCAGTACTTC
CDR3: CASSLSGFWYEQYF

size: NA
D: NA
J: TRBJ1-5
V: TRBV23-1
DNA: TGCGCCAGCAGTCAATTTTTCGGCGGTTCTAAAGGGCAGCCCCAGCATTTT
CDR3: CASSQFFGGSKGQPQHF

size: NA
D: TRBD1
J: TRBJ1-1
V: TRBV18
DNA: TGTGCCAGCTCACCATACCCGGGACAGGGGATGGTGAACACTGAAGCTTTCTTT
CDR3: CASSPYPGQGMVNTEAFF

size: NA
D: NA
J: TRBJ2-5
V: TRBV5-1
DNA: TGCGCCAGCAGCTTGTTGGTCGGGGAGACCCAGTACTTC
CDR3: CASSLLVGETQYF

size: few
D: NA
J: TRBJ1-2
V: TRBV10-3
DNA: TGTGCCATCAGCGCTGGGGACTATGGCTACACCTTC
CDR3: CAISAGDYGYTF

size: NA
D: TRBD1
J: TRBJ2-7
V: TRBV28
DNA: TGTGCCAGCAGTTTCAGGGGGCGCGAGCAGTACTTC
CDR3: CASSFRGREQYF

size: NA
D: NA
J: TRBJ1-2
V: TRBV5-1
DNA: TGCGCCAGCAGCTTGGACGGAAACTCGATCTATGGCTACACCTTC
CDR3: CASSLDGNSIYGYTF

size: NA
D: NA
J: TRBJ1-1
V: TRBV2
DNA: TGTGCCAGCAGGTTTGACCGAATGAACACTGAAGCTTTCTTT
CDR3: CASRFDRMNTEAFF

size: NA
D: NA
J: TRBJ2-5
V: TRBV5-1
DNA: TGCGCCAGCAGCTTGGATAACAGTGGGGAGACCCAGTACTTC
CDR3: CASSLDNSGETQYF

size: NA
D: NA
J: TRBJ2-3
V: TRBV2
DNA: TGTGCCGAGACAATGTGGCTAAGCACAGATACGCAGTATTTT
CDR3: CAETMWLSTDTQYF

size: NA
D: NA
J: TRBJ2-7
V: TRBV5-6
DNA: TGTGCCAGCAGCGCCGGGAGCCCTTACGAGCAGTACTTC
CDR3: CASSAGSPYEQYF